These 8 T cell receptor beta chains were sequenced from one sample in a study of blood T cell repertoires in COVID-19 (dated by TCRdb to 2018 to 2020). The library was made by the immunoSEQ multiplex PCR assay. Sourced from immuneACCESS, this table was stored by TCRdb with only in-frame sequences that have V and J called. A share of the clones is absent; for the studies checked, an unresolved V gene accounts for under half, and the remainder has no known explanation. The sample table shows 200,000 to 250,000 clones, and around 86% are seen once. The ten largest clones capture 9.5% to 13% of the sample. The sequencing sample was made of peripheral blood. These receptors all stem from a man aged 45-60 years with COVID-19, enrolled during active disease.

The chain joins TRBV5-1 to TRBJ2-7; 9 bases align to TRBD1. CDR3 size: 15 residues. Germline V gene data show CDR1 as SGHRS and CDR2 as YFSETQ. J was trimmed by 2 bases and V by 1 base; bases with no gene match: 4. The CDR3 sequence: CASSLTTGGAYEQYF. The CDR3, as DNA: TGCGCCAGCAGCTTGACTACAGGGGGCGCCTACGAGCAGTACTTC.

This chain links TRBV6-5 with TRBJ1-2; the D is unclear. Trimming cost V 7 bases and J 3 bases, with 18 bases left between them. The CDR3 sequence is 15 residues long. Looked up from germline, CDR1 is MNHEY and CDR2 is SVGAGI. The CDR3 loop is CASNPSRRSDYGYTF. The CDR3, as DNA: TGTGCCAGCAACCCCTCTCGCAGGTCTGACTATGGCTACACCTTC.

This clone was detected once. V gene TRBV4-3 combines with J gene TRBJ1-4; D gene uncertain. With 4 bases removed from V and 0 bases from J, the gap between germline ends came to 9 bases. This CDR3 comprises 15 residues. The germline V gene has CDR1 LGHNA and CDR2 YSLEER. The CDR3 is CASSRTYATNEKLFF. In DNA form, the CDR3 reads TGCGCCAGCAGCCGAACATACGCAACTAATGAAAAACTGTTTTTT.

V gene TRBV29-1 combines with J gene TRBJ2-1; D is possibly TRBD1 (6 bases). The ends were cut back, 7 bases at V and 8 bases at J, with 15 bases in the middle. Germline V gene lookup returns CDR1 SQVTM and CDR2 ANQGSEA. The CDR3 loop spans 12 amino acids. The CDR3 DNA sequence: TGCAGCGGCCGGGACATCGCGGATGAGCAGTTCTTC. Its translation: CSGRDIADEQFF.

The genes are TRBV7-2 and TRBJ2-1; 8 nucleotides agree with TRBD2. CDR1 SGHTA and CDR2 FQGNSA come from the germline V gene. This CDR3 region has 15 residues. V was pared by 5 bases and J by 8 bases, with 11 bases of the junction left unmatched. The CDR3 protein is CASSRSTSGSHEQFF. The CDR3 DNA reads as TGTGCCAGCAGCCGGAGCACTAGCGGTTCCCATGAGCAGTTCTTC.

The genes are TRBV5-1 and TRBJ1-6; D gene uncertain. V lost 1 base to trimming and J lost 7 bases, with 9 bases between them. CDR1 is SGHRS and CDR2 is YFSETQ in the germline V gene. The CDR3 runs 14 residues. CDR3 nucleotides: TGCGCCAGCAGCTTGTGGGAGAGAAATTCACCCCTCCACTTT. Encoded protein: CASSLWERNSPLHF. Together with reference TRBV5-1 and TRBJ1-6, the CDR3 gives the full variable domain: KAGVTQTPRYLIKTRGQQVTLSCSPISGHRSVSWYQQTPGQGLQFLFEYFSETQRNKGNFPGRFSGRQFSNSRSEMNVSTLELGDSALYLCASSLWERNSPLHFGNGTRLTVT.

The J gene is TRBJ1-5, the V gene TRBV6-5, with 8 bases that match TRBD1. The CDR3 sequence is 14 residues long. J lost 2 bases, V lost 6 bases, and 3 bases had no gene match. The germline V gene has CDR1 MNHEY and CDR2 SVGAGI. Here the CDR3 reads CASRTTGGNQPQHF. The CDR3 DNA sequence: TGTGCCAGCAGAACGACAGGGGGCAATCAGCCCCAGCATTTT.

The V gene is TRBV11-2, the J gene TRBJ2-7, with D hard to call. The V gene lost 2 bases and the J gene lost 2 bases, with 4 bases spanning the gap. Per germline, CDR1 SGHAT and CDR2 FQNNGV. This CDR3 has 12 residues. Written as DNA, the CDR3 is TGTGCCAGCAGCTTAACAACCTACGAGCAGTACTTC. Its translation: CASSLTTYEQYF. Full variable domain (missing parts from reference TRBV11-2 and TRBJ2-7): EAGVAQSPRYKIIEKRQSVAFWCNPISGHATLYWYQQILGQGPKLLIQFQNNGVVDDSQLPKDRFSAERLKGVDSTLKIQPAKLEDSAVYLCASSLTTYEQYFGPGTRLTVT.